By share, the clone carrying this TCR beta chain ranks as medium-sized (0.01 to 0.1%). Data came from immunoSEQ multiplex PCR; TCRdb stores just in-frame clones and leaves some out. The data show under 40,000 clones, roughly 87% seen once. This entry belongs to a study of OX40 agonist ivuxolimab in advanced cancers. The input for sequencing was CD4+ or CD8+ T cells sorted from blood, taken in a trial of the OX40 agonist ivuxolimab. The TCR sequence derives from an adult with an advanced solid tumor such as melanoma, head and neck, liver or kidney cancer.

CDR3 region: CASSLGPGSYNEQFF. CDR3 bases: TGTGCCAGTAGCTTGGGCCCCGGGAGCTACAATGAGCAGTTCTTC. This rearrangement joins TRBV19 to TRBJ2-1; D might be TRBD2 (6 bases). Per germline, CDR1 LNHDA and CDR2 SQIVND (reference sequence). This CDR3 is 15 amino acids long. With 6 bases removed from V and 3 bases from J, the gap between germline ends came to 15 bases.